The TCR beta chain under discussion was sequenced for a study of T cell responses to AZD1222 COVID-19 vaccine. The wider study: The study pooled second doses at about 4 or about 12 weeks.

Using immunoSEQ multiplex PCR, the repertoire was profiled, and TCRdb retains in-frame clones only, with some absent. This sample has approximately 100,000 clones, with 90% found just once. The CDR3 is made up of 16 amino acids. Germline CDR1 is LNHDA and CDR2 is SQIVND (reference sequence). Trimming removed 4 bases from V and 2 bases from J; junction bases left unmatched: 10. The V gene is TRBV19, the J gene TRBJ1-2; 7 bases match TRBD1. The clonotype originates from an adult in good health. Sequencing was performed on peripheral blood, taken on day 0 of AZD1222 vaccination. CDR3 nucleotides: TGTGCCAGTAGTACCCAACGTCAGGGGGGCAACTATGGCTACACCTTC. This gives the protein CASSTQRQGGNYGYTF.